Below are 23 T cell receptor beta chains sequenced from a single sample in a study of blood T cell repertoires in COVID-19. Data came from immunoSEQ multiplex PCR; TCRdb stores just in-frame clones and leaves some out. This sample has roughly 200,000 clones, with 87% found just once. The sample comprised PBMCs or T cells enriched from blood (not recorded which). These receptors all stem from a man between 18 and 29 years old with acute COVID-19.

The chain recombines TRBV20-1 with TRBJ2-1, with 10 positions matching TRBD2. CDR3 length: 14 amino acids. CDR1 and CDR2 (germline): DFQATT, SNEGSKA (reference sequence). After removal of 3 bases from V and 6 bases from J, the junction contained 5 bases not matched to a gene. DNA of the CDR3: TGCAGTGCTAGTATAGCGGGAGGCCCCAATGAGCAGTTCTTC. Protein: CSASIAGGPNEQFF.

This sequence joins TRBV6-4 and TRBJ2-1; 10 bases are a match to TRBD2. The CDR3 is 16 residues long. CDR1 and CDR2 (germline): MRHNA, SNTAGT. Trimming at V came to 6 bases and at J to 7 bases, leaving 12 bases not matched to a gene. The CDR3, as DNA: TGTGCCAGCAGCCGGACTAGCGGAACCCCTGGGAATGAGCAGTTCTTC. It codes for CASSRTSGTPGNEQFF.

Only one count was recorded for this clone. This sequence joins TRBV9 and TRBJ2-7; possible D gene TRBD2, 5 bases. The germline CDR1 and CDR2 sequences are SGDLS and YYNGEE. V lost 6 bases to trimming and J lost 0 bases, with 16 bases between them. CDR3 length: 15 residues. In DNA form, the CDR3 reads TGTGCCAGCACCCCCGGGGTCAGTAGCTCCTACGAGCAGTACTTC. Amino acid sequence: CASTPGVSSSYEQYF.

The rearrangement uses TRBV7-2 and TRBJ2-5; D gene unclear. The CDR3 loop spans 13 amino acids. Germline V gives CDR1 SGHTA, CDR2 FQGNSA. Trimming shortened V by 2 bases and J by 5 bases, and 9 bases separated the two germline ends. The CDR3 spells CASSLLGQETQYF. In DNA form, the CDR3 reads TGTGCCAGCAGCTTATTGGGCCAGGAGACCCAGTACTTC.

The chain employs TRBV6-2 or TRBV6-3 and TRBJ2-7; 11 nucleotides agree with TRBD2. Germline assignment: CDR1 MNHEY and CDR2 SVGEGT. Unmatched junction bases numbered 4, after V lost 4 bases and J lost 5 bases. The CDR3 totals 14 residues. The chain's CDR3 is CASSSTSGTNEQYF. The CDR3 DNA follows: TGTGCCAGCAGTTCGACTAGCGGGACTAACGAGCAGTACTTC.

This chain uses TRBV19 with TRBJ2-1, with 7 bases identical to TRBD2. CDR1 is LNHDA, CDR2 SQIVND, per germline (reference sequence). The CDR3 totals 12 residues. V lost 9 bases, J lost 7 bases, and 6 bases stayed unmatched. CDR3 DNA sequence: TGTGCCAGACAAATGGGGGGGAATGAGCAGTTCTTC. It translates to CARQMGGNEQFF.

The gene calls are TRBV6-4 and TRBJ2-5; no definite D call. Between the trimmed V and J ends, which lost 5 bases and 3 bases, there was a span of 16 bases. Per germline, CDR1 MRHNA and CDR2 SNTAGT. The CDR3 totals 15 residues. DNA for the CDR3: TGTGCCAGCAGTTGCCTAGTCCGGAGTGAAGAGACCCAGTACTTC. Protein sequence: CASSCLVRSEETQYF.

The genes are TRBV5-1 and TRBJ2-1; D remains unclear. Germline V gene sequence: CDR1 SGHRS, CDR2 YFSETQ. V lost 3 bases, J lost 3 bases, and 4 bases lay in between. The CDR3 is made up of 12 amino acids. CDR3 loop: CASSSDYNEQFF. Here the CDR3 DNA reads TGCGCCAGCAGCTCAGACTACAATGAGCAGTTCTTC.

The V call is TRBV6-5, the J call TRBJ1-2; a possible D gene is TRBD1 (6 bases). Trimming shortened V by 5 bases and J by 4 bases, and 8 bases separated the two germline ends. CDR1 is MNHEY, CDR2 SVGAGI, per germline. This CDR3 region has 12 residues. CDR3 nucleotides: TGTGCCAGCAGTCAGGACAGCTATGGCTACACCTTC. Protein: CASSQDSYGYTF.

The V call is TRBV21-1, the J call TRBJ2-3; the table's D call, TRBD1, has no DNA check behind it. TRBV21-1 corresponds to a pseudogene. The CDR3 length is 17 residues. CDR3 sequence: CASKGDIGLQHTDTQYF. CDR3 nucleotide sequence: TGTGCCAGCAAGGGGGACATCGGACTCCAGCACACAGATACGCAGTATTTT.

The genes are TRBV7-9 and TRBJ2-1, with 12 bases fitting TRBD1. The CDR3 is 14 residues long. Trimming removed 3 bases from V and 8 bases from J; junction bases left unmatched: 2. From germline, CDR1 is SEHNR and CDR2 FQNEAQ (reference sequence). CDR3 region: CASSLGQGADEQFF. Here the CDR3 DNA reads TGTGCCAGCAGCTTGGGACAGGGGGCGGATGAGCAGTTCTTC. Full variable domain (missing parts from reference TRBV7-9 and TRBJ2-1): DTGVSQNPRHKITKRGQNVTFRCDPISEHNRLYWYRQTLGQGPEFLTYFQNEAQLEKSRLLSDRFSAERPKGSFSTLEIQRTEQGDSAMYLCASSLGQGADEQFFGPGTRLTVL.

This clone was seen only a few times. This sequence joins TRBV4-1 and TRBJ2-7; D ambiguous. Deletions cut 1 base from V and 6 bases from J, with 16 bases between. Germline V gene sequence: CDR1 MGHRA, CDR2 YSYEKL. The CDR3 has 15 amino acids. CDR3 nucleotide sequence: TGCGCCAGCAGCCAAGTTTCCGCGGTCTTGGGCGAGCAGTACTTC. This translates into CASSQVSAVLGEQYF.

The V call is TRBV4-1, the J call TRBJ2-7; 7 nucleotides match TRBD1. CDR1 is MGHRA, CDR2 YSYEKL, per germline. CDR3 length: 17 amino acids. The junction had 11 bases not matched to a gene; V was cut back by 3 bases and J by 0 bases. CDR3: CASSQRGPGQISYEQYF. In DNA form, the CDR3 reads TGCGCCAGCAGCCAGAGGGGCCCGGGACAGATCTCCTACGAGCAGTACTTC.

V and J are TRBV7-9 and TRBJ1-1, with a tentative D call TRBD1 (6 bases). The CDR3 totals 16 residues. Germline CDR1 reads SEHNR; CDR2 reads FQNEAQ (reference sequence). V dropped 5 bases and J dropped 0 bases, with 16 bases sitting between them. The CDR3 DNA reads TGTGCCAGCAGCCAGCCCGGGACACAATTGAACACTGAAGCTTTCTTT. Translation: CASSQPGTQLNTEAFF.

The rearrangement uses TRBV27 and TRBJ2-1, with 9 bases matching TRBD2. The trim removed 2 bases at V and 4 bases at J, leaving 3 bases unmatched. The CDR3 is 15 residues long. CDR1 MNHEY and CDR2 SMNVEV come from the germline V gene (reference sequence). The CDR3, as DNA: TGTGCCAGCAGTTTACGGCTAGCGGGGTACAATGAGCAGTTCTTC. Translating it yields CASSLRLAGYNEQFF.

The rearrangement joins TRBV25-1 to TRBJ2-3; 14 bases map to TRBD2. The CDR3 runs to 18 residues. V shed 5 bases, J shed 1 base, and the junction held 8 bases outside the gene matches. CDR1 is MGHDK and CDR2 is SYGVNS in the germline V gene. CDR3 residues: CASSRGTSGSGGTDTQYF. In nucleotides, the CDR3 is TGTGCCAGCAGTCGCGGGACTAGCGGGAGTGGGGGCACAGATACGCAGTATTTT.

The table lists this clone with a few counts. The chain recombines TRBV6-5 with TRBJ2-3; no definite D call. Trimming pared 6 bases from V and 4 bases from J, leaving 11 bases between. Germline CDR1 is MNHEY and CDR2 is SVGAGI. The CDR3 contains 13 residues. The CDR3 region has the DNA TGTGCCAGCAGACGAGGCCCCGCAGATACGCAGTATTTT. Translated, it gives CASRRGPADTQYF.

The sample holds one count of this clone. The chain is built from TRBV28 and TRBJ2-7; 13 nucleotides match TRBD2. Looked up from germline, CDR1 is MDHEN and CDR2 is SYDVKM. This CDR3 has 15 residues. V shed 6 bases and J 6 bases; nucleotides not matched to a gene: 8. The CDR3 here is CASRPTSGRASEQYF. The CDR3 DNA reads TGTGCCAGCAGGCCAACTAGCGGGAGGGCCTCCGAGCAGTACTTC.

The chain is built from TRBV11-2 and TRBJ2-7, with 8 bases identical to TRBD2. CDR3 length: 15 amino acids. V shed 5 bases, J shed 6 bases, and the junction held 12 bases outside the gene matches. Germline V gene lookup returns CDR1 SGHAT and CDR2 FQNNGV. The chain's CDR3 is CASSTAGGGSLEQYF. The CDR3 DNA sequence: TGTGCCAGCAGCACCGCGGGGGGAGGATCGCTCGAGCAGTACTTC.

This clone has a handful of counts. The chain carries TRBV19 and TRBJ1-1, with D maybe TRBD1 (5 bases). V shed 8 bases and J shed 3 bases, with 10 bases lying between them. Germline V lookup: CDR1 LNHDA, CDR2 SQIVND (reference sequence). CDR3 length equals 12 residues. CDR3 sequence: CASGDSYTEAFF. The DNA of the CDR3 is TGTGCCAGTGGGGACTCGTACACTGAAGCTTTCTTT.

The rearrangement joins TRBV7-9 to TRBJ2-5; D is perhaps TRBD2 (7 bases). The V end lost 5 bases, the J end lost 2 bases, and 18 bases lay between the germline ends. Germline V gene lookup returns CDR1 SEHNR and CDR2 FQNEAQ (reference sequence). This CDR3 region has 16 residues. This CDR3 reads CASSPSTRGGQETQYF. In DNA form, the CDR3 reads TGTGCCAGCAGCCCTAGTACTAGGGGGGGTCAAGAGACCCAGTACTTC.

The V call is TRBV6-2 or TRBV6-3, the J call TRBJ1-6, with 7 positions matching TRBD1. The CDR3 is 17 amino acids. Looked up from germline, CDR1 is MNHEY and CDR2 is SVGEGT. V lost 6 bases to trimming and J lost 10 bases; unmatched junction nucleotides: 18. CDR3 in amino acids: CASSRDRVSYERSPLHF. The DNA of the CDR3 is TGTGCCAGCAGCCGGGACAGAGTTTCTTACGAGAGGTCACCCCTCCACTTT.

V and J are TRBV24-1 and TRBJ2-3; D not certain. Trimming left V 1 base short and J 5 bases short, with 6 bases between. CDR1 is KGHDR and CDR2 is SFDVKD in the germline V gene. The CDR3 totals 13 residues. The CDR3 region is CATSDFGGDTQYF. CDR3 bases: TGTGCCACCAGTGATTTTGGCGGAGATACGCAGTATTTT.